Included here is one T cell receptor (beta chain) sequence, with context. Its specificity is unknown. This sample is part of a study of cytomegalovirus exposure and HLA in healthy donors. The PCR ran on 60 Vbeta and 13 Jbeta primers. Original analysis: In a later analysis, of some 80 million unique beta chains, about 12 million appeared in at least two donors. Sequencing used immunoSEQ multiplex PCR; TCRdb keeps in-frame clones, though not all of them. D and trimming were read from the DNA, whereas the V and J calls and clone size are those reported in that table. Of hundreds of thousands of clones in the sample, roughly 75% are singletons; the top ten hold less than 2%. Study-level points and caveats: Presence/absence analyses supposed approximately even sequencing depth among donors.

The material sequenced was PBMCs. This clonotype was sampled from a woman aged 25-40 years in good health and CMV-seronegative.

The CDR3 sequence is CASCLDRGSTGELFF. As DNA, the CDR3 is TGTGCCAGCTGCCTGGACAGGGGTAGCACCGGGGAGCTGTTTTTT. The chain links TRBV6-5 to TRBJ2-2, with TRBD1 identical over 9 bases. The CDR3 consists of 15 residues. CDR1 is MNHEY, CDR2 SVGAGI, per germline. J gave up 4 bases and V 8 bases, and 8 bases lay outside the gene matches.